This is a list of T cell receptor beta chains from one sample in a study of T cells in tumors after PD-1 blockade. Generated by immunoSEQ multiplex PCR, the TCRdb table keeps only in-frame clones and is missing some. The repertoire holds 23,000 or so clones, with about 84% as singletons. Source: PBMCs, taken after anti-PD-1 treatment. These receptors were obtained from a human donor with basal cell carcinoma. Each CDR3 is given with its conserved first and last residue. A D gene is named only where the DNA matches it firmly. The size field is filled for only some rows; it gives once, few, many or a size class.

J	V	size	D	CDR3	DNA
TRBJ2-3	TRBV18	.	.	CASSRPGNPRADTQYF	TGTGCCAGCTCACGCCCGGGAAACCCGCGGGCAGATACGCAGTATTTT
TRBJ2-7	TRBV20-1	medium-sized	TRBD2	CSASPSGGSSSYEQYF	TGCAGTGCTAGTCCTAGCGGGGGCTCTAGCTCCTACGAGCAGTACTTC
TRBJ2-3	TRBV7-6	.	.	CASSLAFAGATTDTQYF	TGTGCCAGCAGCTTAGCTTTCGCGGGGGCCACCACAGATACGCAGTATTTT
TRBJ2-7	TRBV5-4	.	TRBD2	CASSLGTSGAPYEQYF	TGTGCCAGCAGCTTGGGGACTAGCGGGGCCCCCTACGAGCAGTACTTC
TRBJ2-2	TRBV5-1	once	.	CASSLTGNTGELFF	TGCGCCAGCAGCCTAACAGGGAACACCGGGGAGCTGTTTTTT
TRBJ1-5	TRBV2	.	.	CASSDLRRVGNQPQHF	TGTGCCAGCAGTGACCTTCGACGGGTAGGTAATCAGCCCCAGCATTTT
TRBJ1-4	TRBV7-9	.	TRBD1	CASSSSGTGEKLFF	TGTGCCAGCAGCTCCTCCGGGACAGGTGAAAAACTGTTTTTT
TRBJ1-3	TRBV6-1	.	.	CASSEGSNSGNTIYF	TGTGCCAGCAGTGAAGGCAGCAACTCTGGAAACACCATATATTTT
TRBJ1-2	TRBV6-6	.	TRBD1	CASRPPGGGDYGYTF	TGTGCCAGCAGACCACCAGGGGGAGGCGACTATGGCTACACCTTC
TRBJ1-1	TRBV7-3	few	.	CASSLRGRGGNTEAFF	TGTGCCAGCAGCCTAAGAGGCAGGGGCGGTAACACTGAAGCTTTCTTT
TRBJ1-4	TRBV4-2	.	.	CASSHDRGIWTTNEKLFF	TGTGCCAGCAGCCATGACCGGGGAATTTGGACAACTAATGAAAAACTGTTTTTT
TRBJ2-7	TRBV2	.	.	CASRFTSTNYEQYF	TGTGCCAGCAGATTTACATCCACTAACTACGAGCAGTACTTC
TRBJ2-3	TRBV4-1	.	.	CASSQQSGLHAQYF	TGCGCCAGCAGCCAGCAATCTGGACTTCATGCGCAGTATTTT
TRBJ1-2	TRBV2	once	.	CASSELQKTNYGYTF	TGTGCCAGCAGTGAACTGCAGAAAACTAACTATGGCTACACCTTC
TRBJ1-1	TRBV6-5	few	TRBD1	CASRKTGGHTEAFF	TGTGCCAGCAGAAAAACAGGGGGACACACTGAAGCTTTCTTT
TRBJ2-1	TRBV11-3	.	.	CASTGGGLHNEQFF	TGTGCCAGCACGGGAGGGGGCCTACACAATGAGCAGTTCTTC
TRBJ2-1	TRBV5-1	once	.	CASSWDISSSYNEQFF	TGCGCCAGCAGCTGGGACATTTCAAGCTCCTACAATGAGCAGTTCTTC
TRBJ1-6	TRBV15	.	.	CATSRDISPLHF	TGTGCCACCAGCAGAGATATCTCACCCCTCCACTTT
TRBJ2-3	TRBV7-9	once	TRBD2	CASSLAGGRASTDTQYF	TGTGCCAGCAGCCTGGCGGGGGGGAGGGCTAGCACAGATACGCAGTATTTT
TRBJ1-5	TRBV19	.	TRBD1	CASRPTGRTQPQHF	TGTGCCAGCAGACCGACAGGGAGGACTCAGCCCCAGCATTTT
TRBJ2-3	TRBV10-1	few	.	CASSGGLTDTQYF	TGCGCCAGCAGTGGGGGGCTCACAGATACGCAGTATTTT
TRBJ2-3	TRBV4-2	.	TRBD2	CASSQVLGLADPMIDTQYF	TGTGCCAGCAGCCAAGTGTTGGGACTAGCGGACCCCATGATAGATACGCAGTATTTT
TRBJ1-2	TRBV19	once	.	CASMTGLYGYTF	TGTGCCAGTATGACAGGACTCTATGGCTACACCTTC
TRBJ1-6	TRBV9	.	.	CASSPRDMRNSPLHF	TGTGCCAGCAGCCCCCGGGACATGCGGAATTCACCCCTCCACTTT
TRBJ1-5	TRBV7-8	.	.	CASSYGDSFSYSNQPQHF	TGTGCCAGCAGCTACGGGGATAGCTTTTCCTATAGCAATCAGCCCCAGCATTTT
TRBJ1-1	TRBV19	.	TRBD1	CASSRDRGFPDTEAFF	TGTGCCAGTAGCCGGGACAGGGGTTTCCCAGACACTGAAGCTTTCTTT
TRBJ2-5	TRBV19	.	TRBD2	CASSALARQETQYF	TGTGCCAGTAGTGCACTAGCGCGGCAAGAGACCCAGTACTTC
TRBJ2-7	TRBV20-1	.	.	CSASLATYEQYF	TGCAGTGCTAGTCTGGCAACCTACGAGCAGTACTTC
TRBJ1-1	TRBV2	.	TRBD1	CASRKSRGPSDTEAFF	TGTGCCAGCAGGAAGAGCAGGGGGCCCTCAGACACTGAAGCTTTCTTT
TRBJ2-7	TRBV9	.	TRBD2	CASSVAPGGGRHTYEQYF	TGTGCCAGCAGCGTAGCCCCCGGCGGGGGACGGCACACCTACGAGCAGTACTTC
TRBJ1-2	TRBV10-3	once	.	CAISEPGEGYGYTF	TGTGCCATCAGTGAGCCGGGGGAGGGCTATGGCTACACCTTC
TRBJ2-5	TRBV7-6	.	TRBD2	CASSLVGLAGARETQYF	TGTGCCAGCAGCTTAGTGGGGCTAGCGGGGGCCCGGGAGACCCAGTACTTC
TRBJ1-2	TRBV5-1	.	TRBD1	CASSWTGDLRGGYTF	TGCGCCAGCAGCTGGACAGGGGACCTCCGAGGTGGCTACACCTTC
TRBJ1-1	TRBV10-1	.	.	CASSPSPRKNTEAFF	TGCGCCAGCAGCCCTAGTCCCCGGAAAAACACTGAAGCTTTCTTT
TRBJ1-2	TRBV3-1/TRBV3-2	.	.	CASSQAKGPRTNYGYTF	TGTGCCAGCAGCCAAGCTAAGGGACCGAGAACTAACTATGGCTACACCTTC